This TCR beta chain was recovered during a study of blood T cell repertoires in COVID-19. In the study overall: Collection of acute and convalescent COVID-19 samples took place in the United States, Italy and Spain.

The CDR3 spans 20 residues. Trimming removed 3 bases from V and 4 bases from J; junction bases left unmatched: 16. CDR1 is SGHNT and CDR2 is YYREEE in the germline V gene (reference sequence). Recruited during active infection, patients (from Seattle) were subsequently followed longitudinally. Per the original methods: Reference gene primer amplification gave estimated nucleated cell counts. Libraries were prepared by immunoSEQ multiplex PCR; TCRdb keeps only in-frame clonotypes and omits some of them. V, J and clone size are taken as reported in that table, and D and trimming were inferred from the DNA itself. The table includes hundreds of thousands of clones, about 88% detected once. This clone came up once.

The gene calls are TRBV5-4 and TRBJ2-3; 14 bases are a match to TRBD2. The TCR originated in a young man with COVID-19, enrolled during active disease. Material for sequencing was peripheral blood. CDR3 protein: CASSSPSPRLAGGRADTQYF. The CDR3 DNA is TGTGCCAGCAGCTCGCCTAGCCCTCGACTAGCGGGAGGGCGGGCAGATACGCAGTATTTT.